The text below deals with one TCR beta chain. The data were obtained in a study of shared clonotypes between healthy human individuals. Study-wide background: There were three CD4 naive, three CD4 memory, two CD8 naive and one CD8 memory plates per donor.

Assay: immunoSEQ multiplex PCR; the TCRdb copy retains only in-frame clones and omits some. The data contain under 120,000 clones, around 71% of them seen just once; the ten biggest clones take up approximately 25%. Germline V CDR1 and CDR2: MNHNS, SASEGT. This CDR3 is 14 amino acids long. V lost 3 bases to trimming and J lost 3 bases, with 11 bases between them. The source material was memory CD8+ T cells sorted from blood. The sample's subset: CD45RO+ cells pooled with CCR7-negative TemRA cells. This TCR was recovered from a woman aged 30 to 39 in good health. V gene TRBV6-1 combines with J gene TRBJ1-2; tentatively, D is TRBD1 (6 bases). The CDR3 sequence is CASSDGTGHYGYTF. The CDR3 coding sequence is TGTGCCAGCAGTGACGGAACAGGGCACTATGGCTACACCTTC.